The clone carrying this TCR beta chain has a handful of counts. PCR was performed a second time for about 7 to 11 cycles using a sample-barcoded 5' primer and a J-beta primer mix. TCRdb re-called the 5' RACE reads with MiXCR, one entry per CDR3 protein. The profile shows 600,000 to 850,000 distinct CDR3 sequences, 20% to 30% of them singletons. The trim removed 0 bases at V and 14 bases at J, leaving 10 bases unmatched. Germline V gives CDR1 SGHRS, CDR2 YFSETQ. The CDR3 is 14 amino acids. This entry belongs to a study of blood T cells in healthy people across ages. No fewer than 6 million PBMCs went into each sample. In addition, the sample was reused for a study of T cells of mothers and their children. From that second work: Detection yielded no persistent microchimeric T cell clones.

This sequence originates from a boy younger than 18 in good health. Sequencing was performed on blood. This sequence joins TRBV5-1 and TRBJ2-1; 8 nucleotides line up with TRBD1. The CDR3 DNA reads as TGCGCCAGCAGCTTGGCCAATGACAGGGGCCGGGAGTTCTTC. This sequence encodes CASSLANDRGREFF.